One and the same sample provided the 27 T cell receptor beta chains below, sequenced in a study of shared clonotypes between healthy human individuals. The data were produced by immunoSEQ multiplex PCR, yet TCRdb's version contains in-frame clones alone and is incomplete. The sample includes around 700,000 clones, less than 80% seen only once; the top ten take about 1.8%. The sample consisted of memory CD4+ T cells sorted from blood. This sample's subset: CD45RA-negative fraction. All receptors come from a woman in her thirties in good health.

V usage is TRBV19 and J usage is TRBJ1-1; D is ambiguous. The germline gives CDR1 LNHDA, CDR2 SQIVND (reference sequence). The CDR3 extends over 14 amino acids. V was shortened by 5 bases and J by 3 bases, with 13 bases between the two germline ends. This chain's CDR3 is CASSSRARDTEAFF. Here the CDR3 DNA reads TGTGCCAGTAGTTCCCGGGCCCGGGACACTGAAGCTTTCTTT. The variable domain in full, with the rest retrieved from reference TRBV19 and TRBJ1-1, is DGGITQSPKYLFRKEGQNVTLSCEQNLNHDAMYWYRQDPGQGLRLIYYSQIVNDFQKGDIAEGYSVSREKKESFPLTVTSAQKNPTAFYLCASSSRARDTEAFFGQGTRLTVV.

The chain carries TRBV13 and TRBJ2-7, with TRBD2 matching 9 bases. The CDR3 has 15 residues. V was pared by 4 bases and J by 5 bases, with 9 bases of the junction left unmatched. CDR1 is PRHDT, CDR2 FYEKMQ, per germline (reference sequence). DNA for the CDR3: TGTGCCAGCAGCTCAGTAGCGGGAGCGATGCACGAGCAGTACTTC. Translating gives CASSSVAGAMHEQYF.

This clone came up a few times. In the same sample, other DNA sequences code for this CDR3. This sequence joins TRBV18 and TRBJ1-1; D ambiguous. CDR1 is KGHSH and CDR2 is LQKENI in the germline V gene. This CDR3 comprises 12 residues. The germline V and J ends were trimmed by 1 base and 2 bases, with 2 bases remaining between them. CDR3 amino acids: CASSPLNTEAFF. The CDR3 DNA reads TGTGCCAGCTCACCACTCAACACTGAAGCTTTCTTT.

The chain is built from TRBV7-9 and TRBJ1-5, with D uncertain. The CDR3 is made up of 17 amino acids. Per the germline V gene, CDR1 is SEHNR and CDR2 is FQNEAQ (reference sequence). V lost 5 bases to trimming and J lost 4 bases, with 21 bases between them. The CDR3 DNA reads TGTGCCAGCAGCCAACGAATTGGTCTCCCAACTAATCAGCCCCAGCATTTT. It is translated as CASSQRIGLPTNQPQHF.

J is TRBJ1-2 and V is TRBV5-1; TRBD1 matches 9 bases. Germline V gene sequence: CDR1 SGHRS, CDR2 YFSETQ. CDR3 size: 13 residues. The junction had 6 bases not matched to a gene; V was cut back by 4 bases and J by 8 bases. CDR3 residues: CASSPGQGTGYTF. In DNA, the CDR3 is TGCGCCAGCAGCCCTGGACAGGGGACGGGCTACACCTTC.

The chain combines TRBV7-2 with TRBJ2-1; TRBD2 matches at 8 bases. The junction had 4 bases not matched to a gene; V was cut back by 6 bases and J by 3 bases. In germline, CDR1 is SGHTA, CDR2 FQGNSA. The CDR3 is 14 amino acids. CDR3 nucleotides: TGTGCCAGCAGTTCGGGGGGGATCTACAATGAGCAGTTCTTC. Translated: CASSSGGIYNEQFF.

The chain is built from TRBV5-1 and TRBJ1-4; D remains unclear. The CDR3 contains 13 residues. The V end was cut by 0 bases, the J end by 6 bases, with 6 bases between. Germline values: CDR1 SGHRS, CDR2 YFSETQ. The CDR3 spells CASSLGVDEKLFF. CDR3 coding DNA: TGCGCCAGCAGCTTGGGAGTTGATGAAAAACTGTTTTTT.

The V and J genes are TRBV30 and TRBJ2-1, with D unresolved. Germline CDR1 reads GTSNPN; CDR2 reads SVGIG (reference sequence). V was trimmed by 3 bases and J by 2 bases, leaving 14 bases between them. This CDR3 is 15 amino acids long. The CDR3 DNA reads TGTGCCTGGAGGGCGGAGACACTCACCTACAATGAGCAGTTCTTC. It is translated as CAWRAETLTYNEQFF.

The chain uses TRBV29-1 and TRBJ1-5; no clear D gene. V was trimmed by 4 bases and J by 2 bases, leaving 6 bases between them. CDR1 and CDR2 from the germline V gene are SQVTM and ANQGSEA. The CDR3 is 12 residues long. CDR3 protein: CSVVTGNQPQHF. The CDR3 DNA sequence: TGCAGCGTTGTGACGGGCAATCAGCCCCAGCATTTT.

The V gene is TRBV19, the J gene TRBJ1-3; D is possibly TRBD1 (5 bases). Germline V gives CDR1 LNHDA, CDR2 SQIVND (reference sequence). Trimming cost V 8 bases and J 8 bases, with 19 bases left between them. This CDR3 contains 14 residues. In nucleotides, the CDR3 is TGTGCCAGTCGCTCATGGGGGTTCGAGGACACCATATATTTT. It translates to CASRSWGFEDTIYF. Together with reference TRBV19 and TRBJ1-3, the CDR3 gives the full variable domain: DGGITQSPKYLFRKEGQNVTLSCEQNLNHDAMYWYRQDPGQGLRLIYYSQIVNDFQKGDIAEGYSVSREKKESFPLTVTSAQKNPTAFYLCASRSWGFEDTIYFGEGSWLTVV.

The CDR3 region has the DNA TGTGCCAGCAGTTCCCGCAACAGCCTCCGGAACACCATATATTTT. Its translation is CASSSRNSLRNTIYF. The gene calls are TRBV6-5 and TRBJ1-3; D is unclear. CDR1 MNHEY and CDR2 SVGAGI come from the germline V gene. V was clipped by 4 bases and J by 7 bases, with 17 bases between them. The length of the CDR3 is 15 residues.

This chain uses TRBV15 with TRBJ2-1, with TRBD2 matching over 7 bases. In germline, CDR1 is LNHNV, CDR2 YYDKDF (reference sequence). The V and J ends lost 4 bases and 1 base, in that order; junction bases with no gene match: 4. The CDR3 is 15 residues long. CDR3 sequence reads: CATSTTSESYNEQFF. The CDR3 coding sequence is TGTGCCACCAGCACAACTAGCGAGTCCTACAATGAGCAGTTCTTC.

This clone was detected only once. This sequence joins TRBV7-2 and TRBJ2-2; D is ambiguous. Germline assignment: CDR1 SGHTA and CDR2 FQGNSA. V was pared by 4 bases and J by 7 bases, with 10 bases between. There are 13 residues in the CDR3. The CDR3 loop reads CASSSRIGGELFF. The CDR3 DNA reads TGTGCCAGCAGCTCACGGATTGGCGGGGAGCTGTTTTTT.

This clone came up a few times. The rearrangement uses TRBV25-1 and TRBJ1-3; possible D gene TRBD1, 5 bases. Per the germline V gene, CDR1 is MGHDK and CDR2 is SYGVNS. V was trimmed by 3 bases and J by 1 base, leaving 19 bases between them. CDR3 length equals 18 residues. CDR3 bases: TGTGCCAGCAGTGAGGGGCCCCAGGCAGGGAGTTCTGGAAACACCATATATTTT. It encodes CASSEGPQAGSSGNTIYF.

The gene calls are TRBV5-1 and TRBJ2-7; 9 nucleotides align to TRBD1. This CDR3 contains 14 residues. Germline lookup yields CDR1 SGHRS and CDR2 YFSETQ. V trimming: 1 base; J trimming: 4 bases; junction bases outside the gene matches: 3. DNA for the CDR3: TGCGCCAGCAGCTTGAGGACAGGGGAGTACGAGCAGTACTTC. Encoded protein: CASSLRTGEYEQYF. Looking up the rest from reference TRBV5-1 and TRBJ2-7 gives the full variable domain: KAGVTQTPRYLIKTRGQQVTLSCSPISGHRSVSWYQQTPGQGLQFLFEYFSETQRNKGNFPGRFSGRQFSNSRSEMNVSTLELGDSALYLCASSLRTGEYEQYFGPGTRLTVT.

The chain is built from TRBV15 and TRBJ1-1; D ambiguous. The length of the CDR3 is 15 residues. Per germline, CDR1 LNHNV and CDR2 YYDKDF (reference sequence). Trimming stripped 1 base from V and 1 base from J, with 10 bases between. For the CDR3, the DNA is TGTGCCACCAGCAGAGGGAGGGCTACGAACACTGAAGCTTTCTTT. It codes for CATSRGRATNTEAFF.

The CDR3 region is CASSLGSGSYNEQFF. CDR3 nucleotide sequence: TGTGCCAGCAGCTTAGGTTCCGGCTCCTACAATGAGCAGTTCTTC. V and J are TRBV7-8 and TRBJ2-1; D remains ambiguous. V was trimmed by 1 base and J by 0 bases, leaving 7 bases between them. Germline V CDR1 and CDR2: SGHVS, FQNEAQ. The length of the CDR3 is 15 residues.

The gene calls are TRBV20-1 and TRBJ2-2; D is possibly TRBD1 or TRBD2 (5 bases each). V was clipped by 3 bases and J by 7 bases, with 6 bases between them. Germline V CDR1 and CDR2: DFQATT, SNEGSKA (reference sequence). CDR3 length: 11 amino acids. The CDR3 sequence: CSARGDGELFF. The CDR3 region has the DNA TGCAGTGCTAGGGGGGACGGGGAGCTGTTTTTT.

The V gene is TRBV7-8, the J gene TRBJ1-1; 10 bases are shared with TRBD1. The CDR3 spans 15 residues. J gave up 10 bases and V 5 bases, and 13 bases lay outside the gene matches. Germline assignment: CDR1 SGHVS and CDR2 FQNEAQ. This CDR3 is CASSLRTGTGAVAFF. The DNA for the CDR3 is TGTGCCAGCAGCCTAAGAACCGGGACAGGGGCAGTAGCTTTCTTT.

The rearrangement joins TRBV10-2 to TRBJ2-5; 9 positions agree with TRBD2. The CDR3 has 15 residues. The V gene's germline CDR1 is WSHSY and CDR2 SAAADI. Trimming cost V 4 bases and J 5 bases; bases outside gene matches: 8. The CDR3 reads CASSGRISGGETQYF. CDR3 sequence (DNA): TGCGCCAGCAGTGGCAGGATCAGCGGGGGGGAGACCCAGTACTTC.

The V gene is TRBV19, the J gene TRBJ1-2; 7 bases fit TRBD1. Germline-derived CDR1 and CDR2 are LNHDA and SQIVND (reference sequence). J lost 2 bases, V lost 3 bases, and 3 bases had no gene match. The CDR3 contains 14 residues. CDR3 in amino acids: CASSITGANYGYTF. DNA for the CDR3: TGTGCCAGTAGTATTACAGGGGCCAACTATGGCTACACCTTC.

This rearrangement joins TRBV28 to TRBJ1-3; D is ambiguous. CDR1 is MDHEN and CDR2 is SYDVKM in the germline V gene. This CDR3 has 15 amino acids. V was shortened by 7 bases and J by 4 bases, with 17 bases between the two germline ends. CDR3 protein: CASTRSFSSGNTIYF. The CDR3 DNA reads as TGTGCCAGCACCCGATCCTTTAGCTCAGGAAACACCATATATTTT.

There are a few counts of this clone. The chain carries TRBV5-1 and TRBJ2-2, with D unclear. The germline gives CDR1 SGHRS, CDR2 YFSETQ. The CDR3 has 12 residues. V was shortened by 4 bases and J by 2 bases, with 3 bases between the two germline ends. CDR3 amino acids: CASSDNTGELFF. CDR3 coding DNA: TGCGCCAGCAGCGATAACACCGGGGAGCTGTTTTTT.

This chain links TRBV18 with TRBJ2-3; 8 bases line up with TRBD2. Germline V gene data show CDR1 as KGHSH and CDR2 as LQKENI. The CDR3 extends over 14 amino acids. V was pared by 4 bases and J by 4 bases, with 4 bases of the junction left unmatched. The CDR3 DNA reads as TGTGCCAGCTCACAAACGGGGGGGCCAGATACGCAGTATTTT. As protein: CASSQTGGPDTQYF.

This clone showed up just a few times. This chain connects TRBV27 to TRBJ1-1, with TRBD1 matching over 11 bases. The V segment lost 5 bases and the J segment 1 base; nucleotides outside the gene matches: 3. The length of the CDR3 is 15 residues. The germline V gene has CDR1 MNHEY and CDR2 SMNVEV (reference sequence). CDR3 coding DNA: TGTGCCAGCAGTATGGGGACAGGGGGGAACACTGAAGCTTTCTTT. This translates into CASSMGTGGNTEAFF.

The V and J genes are TRBV6-1 and TRBJ2-7; 10 bases are a match to TRBD1. In germline, CDR1 is MNHNS, CDR2 SASEGT. V lost 4 bases to trimming and J lost 1 base; unmatched junction nucleotides: 13. This CDR3 has 18 residues. CDR3 in amino acids: CASSARLPGQGLSYEQYF. The CDR3 DNA reads as TGTGCCAGCAGTGCGAGATTGCCGGGACAGGGGCTTTCCTACGAGCAGTACTTC.

V gene TRBV29-1 combines with J gene TRBJ2-5; 8 bases map to TRBD1. The V gene's germline CDR1 is SQVTM and CDR2 ANQGSEA. V shed 7 bases, J shed 5 bases, and the junction held 6 bases outside the gene matches. The CDR3 has 12 residues. The CDR3 coding sequence is TGCAGCGCCAGGGGGCGGACGGAGACCCAGTACTTC. Translated, it gives CSARGRTETQYF.